This TCR beta chain originates from a study of blood T cell repertoires in COVID-19. This clone was picked up one time. This table comes from immunoSEQ multiplex PCR, and its TCRdb copy is limited to in-frame clones, with some not included. The repertoire holds about 350,000 clones, with around nine tenths as singletons. The study drew participants aged about 18 to 89 years from approximately 25 US areas. People in the exposed group encountered a COVID-19 case within 2 weeks before entering the study. Germline trimming cut 3 bases from V and 12 bases from J; bases unmatched to any gene: 10. CDR1 and CDR2 (germline): SGDLS, YYNGEE. CDR3 size: 15 residues.

The V and J genes are TRBV9 and TRBJ2-1, with 12 bases that match TRBD2. The sequencing sample was made of PBMCs or T cells enriched from blood (not recorded which). The TCR comes from a woman under 40 who had been exposed to COVID-19. CDR3 amino acids: CASSETSGSRGRQFF. The CDR3 coding sequence is TGTGCCAGCAGCGAGACTAGCGGGAGCCGAGGTAGGCAGTTCTTC.